These 24 T cell receptor beta chains were all obtained from the same sample, sequenced in a study of OX40 agonist ivuxolimab in advanced cancers. The method was immunoSEQ multiplex PCR; TCRdb's version includes in-frame clones alone and lacks a portion of them. This sample has 43,000 or so clones, with around 88% found just once. The sequences come from CD4+ or CD8+ T cells sorted from blood, collected in a trial of the OX40 agonist ivuxolimab. Every receptor here comes from an adult with an advanced solid tumor such as melanoma, head and neck, liver or kidney cancer.

The V and J genes are TRBV28 and TRBJ1-5; D is unclear. Germline V gives CDR1 MDHEN, CDR2 SYDVKM. The V end lost 2 bases, the J end lost 7 bases, and 18 bases lay between the germline ends. The CDR3 sequence is 16 residues long. CDR3 nucleotides: TGTGCCAGCAGTTTAAGGATCGTTTTGTTTTCGCAGCCCCAGCATTTT. It encodes CASSLRIVLFSQPQHF.

This clone was seen only a few times. This chain connects TRBV7-9 to TRBJ2-2; D assignment may be TRBD1 or TRBD2 (5 bases each). CDR3 length: 15 amino acids. CDR1 and CDR2 from the germline V gene are SEHNR and FQNEAQ (reference sequence). Deletions cut 7 bases from V and 2 bases from J, with 14 bases between. The CDR3 sequence is CASTPGTENTGELFF. The CDR3, as DNA: TGTGCCAGCACCCCTGGGACGGAAAACACCGGGGAGCTGTTTTTT.

This rearrangement joins TRBV28 to TRBJ1-5; D is unresolved. Germline V lookup: CDR1 MDHEN, CDR2 SYDVKM. The CDR3 has 14 amino acids. Trimming shortened V by 2 bases and J by 7 bases, and 12 bases separated the two germline ends. CDR3 in DNA: TGTGCCAGCAGTTTAGTCTCGGACTGGCAGCCCCAGCATTTT. This gives the protein CASSLVSDWQPQHF.

This chain uses TRBV5-1 with TRBJ1-1; D not certain. The germline V gene encodes CDR1 SGHRS and CDR2 YFSETQ. This CDR3 is 14 amino acids long. Trimming took 4 bases from V and 4 from J, leaving 14 bases between them. This chain's CDR3 is CASSAGRWSTEAFF. The CDR3 bases are TGCGCCAGCAGCGCTGGGAGGTGGAGCACTGAAGCTTTCTTT.

This chain uses TRBV18 with TRBJ2-5; TRBD2 matches at 13 bases. The trim removed 4 bases at V and 6 bases at J, leaving 8 bases unmatched. The CDR3 extends over 16 amino acids. Germline V CDR1 and CDR2: KGHSH, LQKENI. The CDR3 DNA follows: TGTGCCAGCTCACAATGGACTAGCGGGAGTCGACAGACCCAGTACTTC. As protein: CASSQWTSGSRQTQYF.

This chain uses TRBV4-1 with TRBJ2-1, with TRBD2 identical over 7 bases. The V and J ends lost 3 bases and 5 bases, in that order; junction bases with no gene match: 16. The CDR3 contains 18 residues. CDR1 and CDR2 (germline): MGHRA, YSYEKL. The CDR3 protein is CASSQPSLPWGGNNEQFF. The CDR3 region has the DNA TGCGCCAGCAGCCAGCCAAGTCTTCCATGGGGGGGGAACAATGAGCAGTTCTTC.

The chain carries TRBV20-1 and TRBJ2-3; no firm D call. CDR1 and CDR2 (germline): DFQATT, SNEGSKA (reference sequence). The germline V and J ends were trimmed by 5 bases and 2 bases, with 2 bases remaining between them. The CDR3 extends over 10 amino acids. CDR3 bases: TGCAGTGCTTCCACAGATACGCAGTATTTT. The encoded protein is CSASTDTQYF.

In its sample, this clone was seen a few times. CDR3 amino acids: CASSLLRQGSAKNIQYF. The CDR3 DNA reads TGCGCCAGCAGCTTGTTACGACAGGGCTCAGCCAAAAACATTCAGTACTTC. The chain has TRBV5-1 and TRBJ2-4, with 7 bases that match TRBD1. There are 17 residues in the CDR3. The J segment lost 0 bases and the V segment lost 1 base, leaving 7 bases of the junction unmatched. Germline CDR1 is SGHRS and CDR2 is YFSETQ.

The chain links TRBV25-1 to TRBJ1-5, with TRBD1 as a possible D gene (5 bases). Germline V gene lookup returns CDR1 MGHDK and CDR2 SYGVNS. CDR3 length: 16 residues. Trimming shortened V by 1 base and J by 0 bases, and 10 bases separated the two germline ends. The CDR3 DNA reads TGTGCCAGCAGTGAATTTGGGACGGATAGCAATCAGCCCCAGCATTTT. Residues: CASSEFGTDSNQPQHF.

This clone was seen a few times. This chain connects TRBV5-6 to TRBJ1-6, with 7 bases identical to TRBD1. The trim removed 3 bases at V and 6 bases at J, leaving 9 bases unmatched. Germline-derived CDR1 and CDR2 are SGHDT and YYEEEE. The CDR3 has 16 amino acids. CDR3 DNA: TGTGCCAGCAGCTACGATGGGACAGCAAGTAATTCACCCCTCCACTTT. Translation gives CASSYDGTASNSPLHF.

The chain couples TRBV7-3 to TRBJ1-5; no firm D call. V was trimmed by 5 bases and J by 2 bases, leaving 7 bases between them. The CDR3 is 13 amino acids. The germline gives CDR1 SGHTA, CDR2 FQGTGA. The CDR3 here is CASSPNGNQPQHF. DNA for the CDR3: TGTGCCAGCAGCCCGAATGGCAATCAGCCCCAGCATTTT.

V is TRBV28 and J is TRBJ2-7, with D unresolved. V lost 5 bases, J lost 3 bases, and 11 bases lay in between. The V gene's germline CDR1 is MDHEN and CDR2 SYDVKM. This CDR3 contains 13 residues. For the CDR3, the DNA is TGTGCCAGCAGTCCCCCCGCCCTCTACGAGCAGTACTTC. Translating it yields CASSPPALYEQYF.

The chain employs TRBV19 and TRBJ2-3, with TRBD1 matching 9 bases. CDR1 is LNHDA, CDR2 SQIVND, per germline (reference sequence). There are 14 residues in the CDR3. V was pared by 6 bases and J by 1 base, with 2 bases of the junction left unmatched. The CDR3 loop reads CASSRDRGTDTQYF. The CDR3 DNA sequence: TGTGCCAGTAGCCGGGACAGGGGCACAGATACGCAGTATTTT.

The chain has TRBV6-6 and TRBJ2-7; 10 bases line up with TRBD2. Trimming took 6 bases from V and 4 from J; bases not matched to a gene: 9. The CDR3 spans 15 residues. Germline CDR1 is MNHNY and CDR2 is SVGAGI (reference sequence). The CDR3 is CASRTGVAGGYEQYF. CDR3 in DNA: TGTGCCAGCAGAACCGGGGTAGCGGGAGGATACGAGCAGTACTTC.

The V gene is TRBV4-2, the J gene TRBJ2-2; D is unresolved. The V and J ends lost 0 bases and 5 bases respectively, with 4 bases between them. The CDR3 covers 13 residues. The germline V gene has CDR1 LGHNA and CDR2 YNFKEQ. The CDR3 loop reads CASSQDRTGELFF. CDR3 nucleotides: TGTGCCAGCAGCCAAGACAGAACCGGGGAGCTGTTTTTT.

V is TRBV4-2 and J is TRBJ1-1; TRBD1 matches at 9 bases. This CDR3 contains 17 residues. Per the germline V gene, CDR1 is LGHNA and CDR2 is YNFKEQ. J gave up 0 bases and V 4 bases, and 9 bases lay outside the gene matches. CDR3 in amino acids: CASSPDRGFIMNTEAFF. The DNA for the CDR3 is TGTGCCAGCAGCCCGGACAGGGGTTTTATAATGAACACTGAAGCTTTCTTT.

The genes are TRBV7-8 and TRBJ2-2; TRBD1 aligns across 8 bases. With V trimmed by 2 bases and J by 4 bases, 6 bases remained unmatched. This CDR3 has 16 residues. CDR1 is SGHVS and CDR2 is FQNEAQ in the germline V gene. CDR3 protein: CASSLNDRGTTGELFF. The CDR3 DNA follows: TGTGCCAGCAGCTTAAACGACAGGGGAACCACCGGGGAGCTGTTTTTT.

The chain uses TRBV19 and TRBJ2-6; perhaps D is TRBD1 or TRBD2 (5 bases each). The V gene lost 4 bases and the J gene lost 2 bases, with 24 bases spanning the gap. Germline V lookup: CDR1 LNHDA, CDR2 SQIVND (reference sequence). This CDR3 comprises 20 residues. The CDR3 here is CASSTNILGATVAGANVLTF. Here the CDR3 DNA reads TGTGCCAGTAGTACCAATATACTGGGAGCGACAGTCGCTGGGGCCAACGTCCTGACTTTC.

The V call is TRBV15, the J call TRBJ2-3, with TRBD2 matching over 16 bases. The CDR3 is 19 residues long. Germline CDR1 LNHNV, CDR2 YYDKDF (reference sequence). V shed 3 bases, J shed 1 base, and the junction held 7 bases outside the gene matches. The CDR3 DNA reads as TGTGCCACCAGCAGGGAACCGGGACTAGCGGGAGGGGGCACAGATACGCAGTATTTT. Its protein product is CATSREPGLAGGGTDTQYF. Drawing the rest from reference TRBV15 and TRBJ2-3, the complete variable domain is DAMVIQNPRYQVTQFGKPVTLSCSQTLNHNVMYWYQQKSSQAPKLLFHYYDKDFNNEADTPDNFQSRRPNTSFCFLDIRSPGLGDTAMYLCATSREPGLAGGGTDTQYFGPGTRLTVL.

This chain uses TRBV9 with TRBJ2-7; D is uncertain. CDR3 length: 13 amino acids. V shed 4 bases and J shed 0 bases, with 8 bases lying between them. In germline, CDR1 is SGDLS, CDR2 YYNGEE. The CDR3 nucleotides are TGTGCCAGCAGCCCCTCAGCCTCCTACGAGCAGTACTTC. Its protein is CASSPSASYEQYF.

V usage is TRBV2 and J usage is TRBJ1-4, with 8 bases matching TRBD1. The CDR3 contains 14 residues. The J segment lost 3 bases and the V segment lost 4 bases, leaving 1 base of the junction unmatched. The germline V gene encodes CDR1 SNHLY and CDR2 FYNNEI. The CDR3 nucleotides are TGTGCCAGCAGTGTGGACAGGGCTAATGAAAAACTGTTTTTT. Protein product: CASSVDRANEKLFF.

CDR3 sequence (DNA): TGTGCCAGCAGCCCTTGGACTAGCGGGCCCACAGATACGCAGTATTTT. Residues: CASSPWTSGPTDTQYF. V gene TRBV11-2 combines with J gene TRBJ2-3; TRBD2 agrees at 11 bases. The CDR3 totals 16 residues. Germline V gives CDR1 SGHAT, CDR2 FQNNGV. Trimming cost V 5 bases and J 2 bases; bases outside gene matches: 6.

J is TRBJ2-3 and V is TRBV6-5, with a tentative D call TRBD1 (8 bases). CDR3 length equals 14 residues. CDR1 and CDR2 from the germline V gene are MNHEY and SVGAGI. Trimming removed 6 bases from V and 4 bases from J, with 14 bases in between. CDR3 bases: TGTGCCAGCAGCACAGGGGGAGGGCCAGATACGCAGTATTTT. Encoded protein: CASSTGGGPDTQYF.

The chain couples TRBV11-3 to TRBJ2-1; tentative D call: TRBD1 (5 bases). V was clipped by 5 bases and J by 6 bases, with 14 bases between them. Looked up from germline, CDR1 is SGHNT and CDR2 is YENEEA. This CDR3 comprises 14 residues. The CDR3 protein is CASSPRQGPNEQFF. CDR3 coding DNA: TGTGCCAGCAGCCCTAGGCAGGGCCCCAATGAGCAGTTCTTC.